These 4 T cell receptor beta chains were all obtained from the same sample, sequenced in a study of PD-1 blockade in classical Hodgkin lymphoma. Time point denoted: cycle 4 day 1 (C4D1), after 6 weeks of nivolumab. There was relapse after autologous stem cell transplantation in every patient, and there was variation in brentuximab vedotin exposure. CD4+ T cells were purified from thawed PBMCs by negative selection. Repertoires were generated with immunoSEQ multiplex PCR, while TCRdb's copy carries only in-frame clones and drops some. In the table there are 25,000 to 30,000 clones, around 80% of which are singletons. Sequencing used CD4+ T cells from blood, obtained before the fourth cycle of nivolumab. The receptors were sampled from a human donor with classical Hodgkin lymphoma.

This chain connects TRBV5-4 to TRBJ1-5; D is ambiguous. Germline V gives CDR1 SGHNT, CDR2 YYREEE (reference sequence). V was pared by 5 bases and J by 5 bases, with 14 bases between. This CDR3 is built from 14 residues. As DNA, the CDR3 is TGTGCCAGCAGTTCCGGAGCGAGTGATCAGCCCCAGCATTTT. Its translation: CASSSGASDQPQHF.

V gene TRBV4-3 combines with J gene TRBJ2-7; D remains unclear. Germline lookup yields CDR1 LGHNA and CDR2 YSLEER. This CDR3 contains 14 residues. V lost 2 bases and J 5 bases, leaving 13 bases between the germline ends. The CDR3 is CASSQFHGLNEQYF. The CDR3 nucleotides are TGCGCCAGCAGCCAATTCCACGGGTTGAACGAGCAGTACTTC.

This clone was recorded once. The genes are TRBV6-6 and TRBJ2-1, with 10 bases matching TRBD2. Germline loops: CDR1 MNHNY, CDR2 SVGAGI (reference sequence). J gave up 5 bases and V 5 bases, and 6 bases lay outside the gene matches. This CDR3 is built from 15 residues. The CDR3 DNA reads TGTGCCAGCAGTCCTCTAGCGGGAGCAGACAATGAGCAGTTCTTC. Its translation: CASSPLAGADNEQFF.

CDR3 sequence (DNA): TGTGCCAGCAGGGACGGGACTAGATATGAGCAGTTCTTC. Its translation: CASRDGTRYEQFF. V gene TRBV28 combines with J gene TRBJ2-1; 8 nucleotides match TRBD2. CDR1 is MDHEN and CDR2 is SYDVKM in the germline V gene. This CDR3 comprises 13 residues. V lost 6 bases to trimming and J lost 8 bases; unmatched junction nucleotides: 6.